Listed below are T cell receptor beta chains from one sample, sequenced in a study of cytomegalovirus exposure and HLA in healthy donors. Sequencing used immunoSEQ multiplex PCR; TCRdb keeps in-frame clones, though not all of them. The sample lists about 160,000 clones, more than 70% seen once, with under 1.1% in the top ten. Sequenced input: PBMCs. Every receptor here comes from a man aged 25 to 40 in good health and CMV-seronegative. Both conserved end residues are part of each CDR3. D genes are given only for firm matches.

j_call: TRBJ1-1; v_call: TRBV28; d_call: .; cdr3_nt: TGTGCCAGCAGTTTCCAGTGGAACACTGAAGCTTTCTTT; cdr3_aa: CASSFQWNTEAFF
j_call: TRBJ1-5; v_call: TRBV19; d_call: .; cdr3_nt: TGTGCCAGTAGACGAGCGGGGGGCAATCAGCCCCAGCATTTT; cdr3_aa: CASRRAGGNQPQHF
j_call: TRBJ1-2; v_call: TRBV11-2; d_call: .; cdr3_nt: TGTGCCAGCAGCTTGAGCGTCTCAGGGGCTGGTGGCTACACCTTC; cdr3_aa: CASSLSVSGAGGYTF
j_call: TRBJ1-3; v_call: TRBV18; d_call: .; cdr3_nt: TGTGCCAGCTCACCCGGCGAAGGACAGACGACGGGAACTGGAAACACCATATATTTT; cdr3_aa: CASSPGEGQTTGTGNTIYF
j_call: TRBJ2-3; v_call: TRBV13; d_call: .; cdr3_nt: TGTGCCAGCAGTTCGGTGGATACGCAGTATTTT; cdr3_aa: CASSSVDTQYF
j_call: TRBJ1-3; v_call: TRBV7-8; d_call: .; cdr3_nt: TGTGCCAGCAGCTTAGGAGGTCTAAACTCTGGAAACACCATATATTTT; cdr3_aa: CASSLGGLNSGNTIYF
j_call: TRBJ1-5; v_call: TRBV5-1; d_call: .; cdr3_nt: TGCGCCAGCAGCTTGGAACCCGGCCAGGGCAATCAGCCCCAGCATTTT; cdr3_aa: CASSLEPGQGNQPQHF
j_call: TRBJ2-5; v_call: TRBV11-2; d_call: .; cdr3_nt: TGTGCCAGCAGACAAAGCGGGCGGCAAGAGACCCAGTACTTC; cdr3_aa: CASRQSGRQETQYF
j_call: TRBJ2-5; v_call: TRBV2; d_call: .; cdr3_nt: TGTGCCAGCAGCGGGACACAGTCTCGCGGAGAGACCCAGTACTTC; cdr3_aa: CASSGTQSRGETQYF
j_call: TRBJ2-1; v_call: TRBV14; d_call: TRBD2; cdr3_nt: TGTGCCAGCAGCCCCGGGGTAGCGGGGTACAATGAGCAGTTCTTC; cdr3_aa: CASSPGVAGYNEQFF
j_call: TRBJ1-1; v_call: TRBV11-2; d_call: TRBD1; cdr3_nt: TGTGCCAGCAGCACCAACAGGGGGTTTGAAGCTTTCTTT; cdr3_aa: CASSTNRGFEAFF